These 8 T cell receptor beta chains were all obtained from the same sample, sequenced in a study of cytomegalovirus exposure and HLA in healthy donors. Here immunoSEQ multiplex PCR was the method, and the copy in TCRdb shows in-frame clones only, minus some. This sample has roughly 150,000 clones, with 84% found just once. Material: PBMCs. These receptors were obtained from a man between 25 and 39 years old in good health and CMV-seropositive.

The V and J genes are TRBV5-1 and TRBJ2-5, with D tentatively TRBD1 (5 bases). Germline CDR1 and CDR2: SGHRS and YFSETQ. The CDR3 spans 14 residues. The germline V and J ends were trimmed by 2 bases and 5 bases, with 13 bases remaining between them. The CDR3 spells CASSLVEGVETQYF. The CDR3 nucleotides are TGCGCCAGCAGCTTAGTTGAAGGGGTGGAGACCCAGTACTTC.

The chain couples TRBV10-2 to TRBJ2-3; 13 bases fit TRBD2. V shed 5 bases, J shed 5 bases, and the junction held 7 bases outside the gene matches. Germline V CDR1 and CDR2: WSHSY, SAAADI. The CDR3 is 16 amino acids. CDR3: CASSPGLAGVVDTQYF. The CDR3 nucleotides are TGCGCCAGCAGTCCCGGACTAGCGGGAGTCGTAGATACGCAGTATTTT.

The V and J genes are TRBV5-1 and TRBJ1-1, with a possible D match to TRBD1 (6 bases). V gave up 0 bases and J gave up 3 bases, with 9 bases separating them. Germline V gene lookup returns CDR1 SGHRS and CDR2 YFSETQ. The CDR3 has 14 residues. In nucleotides, the CDR3 is TGCGCCAGCAGCTTGGGGGGGCGCGACACTGAAGCTTTCTTT. Translated: CASSLGGRDTEAFF.

The chain uses TRBV7-3 and TRBJ2-6; 7 bases align to TRBD1. The CDR3 runs 17 residues. V was clipped by 5 bases and J by 0 bases; unmatched bases: 7. CDR1 and CDR2 (germline): SGHTA, FQGTGA. The CDR3 DNA sequence: TGTGCCAGCAGCCCTCGGGACAGTAACTCTGGGGCCAACGTCCTGACTTTC. Its protein product is CASSPRDSNSGANVLTF.

The V and J genes are TRBV28 and TRBJ2-5; 7 bases match TRBD2. The CDR3 runs 15 residues. V shed 7 bases, J shed 4 bases, and the junction held 12 bases outside the gene matches. Per germline, CDR1 MDHEN and CDR2 SYDVKM. The CDR3 loop reads CASTTLGGEGETQYF. The CDR3 nucleotides are TGTGCCAGCACCACCCTGGGGGGGGAAGGAGAGACCCAGTACTTC.

The J gene is TRBJ2-2, the V gene TRBV18; TRBD1 agrees at 9 bases. This CDR3 has 16 amino acids. CDR1 KGHSH and CDR2 LQKENI come from the germline V gene. V gave up 0 bases and J gave up 2 bases; unmatched junction bases: 1. The CDR3, as DNA: TGTGCCAGCTCACCACCAACAGGGGGCAACACCGGGGAGCTGTTTTTT. Amino acid sequence: CASSPPTGGNTGELFF.

The rearrangement links TRBV9 to TRBJ1-4; 9 nucleotides line up with TRBD1. This CDR3 spans 14 amino acids. V dropped 4 bases and J dropped 5; count of bases not matched to a gene: 3. Germline values: CDR1 SGDLS, CDR2 YYNGEE. CDR3 amino acids: CASSSGTGNEKLFF. CDR3 DNA sequence: TGTGCCAGCAGCTCTGGGACAGGGAATGAAAAACTGTTTTTT.

This rearrangement joins TRBV15 to TRBJ2-2, with D possibly TRBD1 on 6 matching bases. This CDR3 spans 16 amino acids. Looked up from germline, CDR1 is LNHNV and CDR2 is YYDKDF (reference sequence). The V end was cut by 1 base, the J end by 3 bases, with 12 bases between. CDR3 amino acids: CATSRAAGADTGELFF. CDR3 sequence (DNA): TGTGCCACCAGCAGAGCGGCAGGGGCGGACACCGGGGAGCTGTTTTTT.